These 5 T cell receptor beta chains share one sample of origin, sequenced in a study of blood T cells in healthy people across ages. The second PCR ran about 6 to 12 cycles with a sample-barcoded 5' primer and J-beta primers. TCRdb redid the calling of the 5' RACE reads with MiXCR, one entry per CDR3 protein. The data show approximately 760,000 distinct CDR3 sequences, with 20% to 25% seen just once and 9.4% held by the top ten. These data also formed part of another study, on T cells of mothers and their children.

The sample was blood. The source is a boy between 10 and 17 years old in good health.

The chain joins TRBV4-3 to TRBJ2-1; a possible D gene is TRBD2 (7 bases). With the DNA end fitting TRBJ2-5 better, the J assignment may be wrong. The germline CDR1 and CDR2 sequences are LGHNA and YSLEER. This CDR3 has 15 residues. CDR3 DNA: TGCGCCAGCAGCCAGGGGGGAGGGACAAGAGAGACCCAGTACTTC. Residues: CASSQGGGTRETQYF.

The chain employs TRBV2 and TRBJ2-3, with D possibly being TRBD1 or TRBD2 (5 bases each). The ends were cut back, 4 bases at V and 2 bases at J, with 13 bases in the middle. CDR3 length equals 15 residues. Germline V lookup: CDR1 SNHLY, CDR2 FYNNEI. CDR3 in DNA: TGTGCCAGCAGTGTTGGGGGAACCTACACAGATACGCAGTATTTT. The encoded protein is CASSVGGTYTDTQYF.

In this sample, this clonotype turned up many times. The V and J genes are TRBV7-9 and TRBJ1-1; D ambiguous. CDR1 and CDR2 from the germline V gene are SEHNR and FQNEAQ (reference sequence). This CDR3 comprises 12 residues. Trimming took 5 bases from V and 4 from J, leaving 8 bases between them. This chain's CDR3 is CASSGSGTEAFF. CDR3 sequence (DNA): TGTGCCAGCAGCGGGTCGGGCACTGAAGCTTTCTTT.

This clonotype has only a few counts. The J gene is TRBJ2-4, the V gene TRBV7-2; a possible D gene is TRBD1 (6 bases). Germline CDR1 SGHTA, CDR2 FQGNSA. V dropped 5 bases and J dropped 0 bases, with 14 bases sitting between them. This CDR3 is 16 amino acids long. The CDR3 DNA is TGTGCCAGCAGCGGTAGGGACACCCTAGCCAAAAACATTCAGTACTTC. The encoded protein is CASSGRDTLAKNIQYF. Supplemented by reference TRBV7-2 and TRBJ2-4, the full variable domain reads GAGVSQSPSNKVTEKGKDVELRCDPISGHTALYWYRQSLGQGLEFLIYFQGNSAPDKSGLPSDRFSAERTGGSVSTLTIQRTQQEDSAVYLCASSGRDTLAKNIQYFGAGTRLSVL.

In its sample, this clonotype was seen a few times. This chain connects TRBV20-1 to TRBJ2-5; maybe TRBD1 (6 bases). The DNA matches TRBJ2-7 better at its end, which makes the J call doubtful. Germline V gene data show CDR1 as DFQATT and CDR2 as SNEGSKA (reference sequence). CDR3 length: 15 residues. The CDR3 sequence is CSARDLTGNLHEQYF. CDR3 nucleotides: TGCAGTGCTAGAGATCTTACAGGGAATCTCCACGAGCAGTACTTC.